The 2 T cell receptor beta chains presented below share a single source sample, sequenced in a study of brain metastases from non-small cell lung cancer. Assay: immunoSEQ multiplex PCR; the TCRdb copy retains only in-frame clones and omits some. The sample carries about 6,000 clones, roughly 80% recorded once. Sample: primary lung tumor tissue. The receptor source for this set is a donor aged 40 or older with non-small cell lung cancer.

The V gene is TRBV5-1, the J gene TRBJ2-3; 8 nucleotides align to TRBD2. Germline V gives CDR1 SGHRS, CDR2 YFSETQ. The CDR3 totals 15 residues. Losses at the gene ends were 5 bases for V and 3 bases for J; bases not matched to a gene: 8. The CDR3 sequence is CASSPWVAGTDTQYF. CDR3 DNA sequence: TGCGCCAGCAGTCCCTGGGTAGCGGGGACAGATACGCAGTATTTT.

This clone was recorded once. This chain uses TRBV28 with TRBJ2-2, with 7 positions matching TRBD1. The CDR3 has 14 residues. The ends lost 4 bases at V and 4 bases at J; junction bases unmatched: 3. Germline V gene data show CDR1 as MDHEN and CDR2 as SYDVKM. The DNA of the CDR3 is TGTGCCAGCAGTTACAGGGGAGCCACCGGGGAGCTGTTTTTT. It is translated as CASSYRGATGELFF.